These T cell receptor beta chains were read from a single sample in a study of shared clonotypes between healthy human individuals. Only in-frame clones appear in the TCRdb table, and some are missing; sequencing was by immunoSEQ multiplex PCR. The data contain around 2.5 million clones, roughly 93% of them singletons. The sequenced sample consisted of naive CD4+ T cells from PBMCs. These receptors all stem from a man aged 18 to 30 in good health. Some clones in this sample may be carry-over from other donors' samples. The CDR3 runs from the conserved cysteine through the conserved F or W. The order of the fields is CDR3 DNA, CDR3 protein, J gene, D gene, clone size, V gene. A D gene is named only where the DNA matches it firmly. Not every row has a clone size; where given, it reads once, few, many or a size class.

TGTGCCACCAGGGGGACTACAGCCAAAAACATTCAGTACTTC | CATRGTTAKNIQYF | TRBJ2-4 | TRBD2 | NA | TRBV15
TGTGCCAGCAGCTTGGGTTCCCGGGAGCCTGGTGAGCAGTTCTTC | CASSLGSREPGEQFF | TRBJ2-1 | NA | NA | TRBV7-2
TGTGCCAGCCAGCGGACTAGCGGGAGAAGGGGAGAGACCCAGTACTTC | CASQRTSGRRGETQYF | TRBJ2-5 | TRBD2 | few | TRBV25-1
TGTGCCAGTAGTATTGGACAGTTGAACACTGAAGCTTTCTTT | CASSIGQLNTEAFF | TRBJ1-1 | NA | NA | TRBV19
TGTGCCAGCGGGCCGAACCAAAACATTCAGTACTTC | CASGPNQNIQYF | TRBJ2-4 | NA | NA | TRBV6-5
TGTGCCTGGAGCTCCGGCACAGATACGCAGTATTTT | CAWSSGTDTQYF | TRBJ2-3 | NA | NA | TRBV30
TGTGCCTGGAGTCCGGGACTGCACACAGATACGCAGTATTTT | CAWSPGLHTDTQYF | TRBJ2-3 | NA | NA | TRBV30
TGTGCCAGCAGTCGACGTATCGGACAGATAACCTACGAGCAGTACTTC | CASSRRIGQITYEQYF | TRBJ2-7 | NA | NA | TRBV27
TGTGCCAGCAGTTCAAGTAGCGGCCGTTTGAGGGGGGAGCAGTTCTTC | CASSSSSGRLRGEQFF | TRBJ2-1 | NA | once | TRBV6-5
TGCAGTGCCGCCGTCGCGGACGAGCAGTACTTC | CSAAVADEQYF | TRBJ2-7 | NA | NA | TRBV20-1
TGTGCCAGCAGCCGGACAGTCTACGAGCAGTACTTC | CASSRTVYEQYF | TRBJ2-7 | NA | NA | TRBV6-1
TGCAGTGCCGAACGGAGAGCAACCCAGTACTTC | CSAERRATQYF | TRBJ2-5 | NA | NA | TRBV20-1